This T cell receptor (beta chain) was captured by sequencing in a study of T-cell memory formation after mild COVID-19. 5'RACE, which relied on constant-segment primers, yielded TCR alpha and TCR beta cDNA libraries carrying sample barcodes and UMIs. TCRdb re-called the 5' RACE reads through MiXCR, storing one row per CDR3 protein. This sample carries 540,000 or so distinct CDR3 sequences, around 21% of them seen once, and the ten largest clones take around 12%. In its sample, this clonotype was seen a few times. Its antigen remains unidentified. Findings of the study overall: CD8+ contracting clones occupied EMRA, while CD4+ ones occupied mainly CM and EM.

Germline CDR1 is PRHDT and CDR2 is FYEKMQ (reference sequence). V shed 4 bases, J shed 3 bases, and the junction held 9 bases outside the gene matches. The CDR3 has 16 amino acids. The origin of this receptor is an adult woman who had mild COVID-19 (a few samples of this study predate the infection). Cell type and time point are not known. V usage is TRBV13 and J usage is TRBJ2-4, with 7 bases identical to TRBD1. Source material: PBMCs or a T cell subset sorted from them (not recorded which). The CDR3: CASSSLDRRHKNIQYF. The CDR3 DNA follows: TGTGCCAGCAGCTCCCTGGACAGGAGGCACAAAAACATTCAGTACTTC.